The clone carrying this TCR beta chain was counted a few times. The authors seeded roughly 200,000 CFSE-labeled responder cells together with roughly 200,000 irradiated stimulator cells tagged with violet dye. Proliferating responders of the CD3+CD4+ and CD3+CD8+ phenotypes with low CFSE were sorted after the reaction. The data were taken from a study of graft-versus-host responses after intestinal transplantation. Profiling relied on immunoSEQ multiplex PCR, and the TCRdb table lists in-frame clones only, not all of them. The sample consists of about 9,600 clones, 25% to 30% of them appearing once. With 0 bases removed from V and 3 bases from J, the gap between germline ends came to 13 bases. CDR1 is SGDLS and CDR2 is YYNGEE in the germline V gene. CDR3 size: 15 residues. Study-wide findings and caveats: Researchers found GvH clones in recipient marrow, and some showed up first in ileum or blood.

V usage is TRBV9 and J usage is TRBJ2-7; D might be TRBD1 (6 bases). The source of this sequence is a human patient who received an intestinal transplant. Sequencing used alloreactive CD8+ T cells from a mixed lymphocyte reaction culture, obtained before intestinal transplant. Indicated subset: CFSE-low proliferating T cells sorted from roughly six-day pre-transplant mixed lymphocyte reaction (GvH or HvG direction). CDR3 sequence reads: CASSVAPDSFYEQYF. The CDR3 DNA sequence: TGTGCCAGCAGCGTAGCCCCGGACAGCTTCTACGAGCAGTACTTC.